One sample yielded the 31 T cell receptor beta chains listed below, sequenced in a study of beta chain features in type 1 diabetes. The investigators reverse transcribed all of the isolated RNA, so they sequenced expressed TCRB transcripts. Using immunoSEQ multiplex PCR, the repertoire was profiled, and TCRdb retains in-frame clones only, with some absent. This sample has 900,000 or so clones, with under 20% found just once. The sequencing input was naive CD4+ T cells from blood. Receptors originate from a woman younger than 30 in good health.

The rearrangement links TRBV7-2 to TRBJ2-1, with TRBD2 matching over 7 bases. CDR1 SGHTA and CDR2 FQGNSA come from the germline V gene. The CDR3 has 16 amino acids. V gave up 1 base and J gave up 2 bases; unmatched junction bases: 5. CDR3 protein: CASSLVGGSAYNEQFF. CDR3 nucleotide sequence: TGTGCCAGCAGCTTAGTGGGCGGGAGCGCCTACAATGAGCAGTTCTTC.

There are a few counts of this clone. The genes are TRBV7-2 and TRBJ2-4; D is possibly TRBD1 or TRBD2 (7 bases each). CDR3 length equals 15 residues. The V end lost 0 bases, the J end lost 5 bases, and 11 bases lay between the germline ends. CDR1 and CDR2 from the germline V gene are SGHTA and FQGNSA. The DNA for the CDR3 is TGTGCCAGCAGCTTAGCTGGGAGGGGGCAAAACATTCAGTACTTC. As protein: CASSLAGRGQNIQYF. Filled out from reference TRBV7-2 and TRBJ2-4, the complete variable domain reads GAGVSQSPSNKVTEKGKDVELRCDPISGHTALYWYRQSLGQGLEFLIYFQGNSAPDKSGLPSDRFSAERTGGSVSTLTIQRTQQEDSAVYLCASSLAGRGQNIQYFGAGTRLSVL.

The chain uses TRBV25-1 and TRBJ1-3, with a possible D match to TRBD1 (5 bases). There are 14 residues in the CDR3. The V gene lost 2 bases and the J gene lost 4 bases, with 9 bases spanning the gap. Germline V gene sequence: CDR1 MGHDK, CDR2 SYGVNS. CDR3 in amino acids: CASSERGSGNTIYF. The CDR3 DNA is TGTGCCAGCAGTGAACGGGGGTCCGGAAACACCATATATTTT.

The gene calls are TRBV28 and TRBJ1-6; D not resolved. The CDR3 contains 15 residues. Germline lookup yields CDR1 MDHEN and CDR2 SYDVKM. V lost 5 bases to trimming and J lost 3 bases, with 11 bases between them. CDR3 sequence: CASSVHSLYNSPLHF. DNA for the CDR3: TGTGCCAGCAGTGTACATAGCCTCTATAATTCACCCCTCCACTTT.

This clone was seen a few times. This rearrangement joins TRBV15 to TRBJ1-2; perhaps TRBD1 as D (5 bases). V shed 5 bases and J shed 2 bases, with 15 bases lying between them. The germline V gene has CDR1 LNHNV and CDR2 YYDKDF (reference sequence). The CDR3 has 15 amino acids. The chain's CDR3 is CATSPRGTLNYGYTF. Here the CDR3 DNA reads TGTGCCACCAGCCCCCGGGGGACGCTCAACTATGGCTACACCTTC.

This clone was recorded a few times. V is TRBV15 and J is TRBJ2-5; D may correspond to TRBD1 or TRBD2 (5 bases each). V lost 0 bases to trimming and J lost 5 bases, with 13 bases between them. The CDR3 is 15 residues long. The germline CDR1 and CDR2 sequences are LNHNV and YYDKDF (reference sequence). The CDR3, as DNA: TGTGCCACCAGCAGAGATCGTGGGGGATTGGAGACCCAGTACTTC. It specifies CATSRDRGGLETQYF.

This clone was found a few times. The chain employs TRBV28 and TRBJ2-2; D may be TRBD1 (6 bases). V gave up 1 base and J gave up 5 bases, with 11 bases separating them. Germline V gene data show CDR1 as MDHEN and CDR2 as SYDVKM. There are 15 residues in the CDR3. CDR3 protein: CASSLLQGGTGELFF. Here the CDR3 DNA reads TGTGCCAGCAGTTTATTACAGGGTGGTACCGGGGAGCTGTTTTTT.

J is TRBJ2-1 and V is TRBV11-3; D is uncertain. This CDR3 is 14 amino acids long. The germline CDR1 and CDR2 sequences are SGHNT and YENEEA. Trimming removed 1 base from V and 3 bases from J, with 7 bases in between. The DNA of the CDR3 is TGTGCCAGCAGCTTAGGCTCGGTCTACAATGAGCAGTTCTTC. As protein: CASSLGSVYNEQFF.

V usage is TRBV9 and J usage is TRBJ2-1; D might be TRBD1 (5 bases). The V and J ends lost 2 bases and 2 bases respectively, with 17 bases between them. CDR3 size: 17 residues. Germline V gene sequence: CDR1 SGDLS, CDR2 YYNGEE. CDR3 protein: CASSVGGVGAAYNEQFF. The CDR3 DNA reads TGTGCCAGCAGCGTGGGTGGGGTTGGGGCGGCCTACAATGAGCAGTTCTTC.

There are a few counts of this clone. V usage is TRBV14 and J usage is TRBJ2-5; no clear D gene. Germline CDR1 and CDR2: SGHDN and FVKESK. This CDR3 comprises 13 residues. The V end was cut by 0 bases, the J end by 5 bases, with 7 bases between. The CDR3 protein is CASSQDLRETQYF. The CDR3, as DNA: TGTGCCAGCAGCCAAGATCTACGGGAGACCCAGTACTTC.

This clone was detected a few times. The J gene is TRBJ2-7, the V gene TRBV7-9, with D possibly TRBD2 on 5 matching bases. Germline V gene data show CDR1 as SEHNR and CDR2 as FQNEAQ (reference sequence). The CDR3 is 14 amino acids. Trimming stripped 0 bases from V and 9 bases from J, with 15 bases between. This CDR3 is CASSLASDGRGQYF. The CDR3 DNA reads TGTGCCAGCAGCTTAGCCTCCGACGGCCGGGGGCAGTACTTC. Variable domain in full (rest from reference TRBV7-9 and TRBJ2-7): DTGVSQNPRHKITKRGQNVTFRCDPISEHNRLYWYRQTLGQGPEFLTYFQNEAQLEKSRLLSDRFSAERPKGSFSTLEIQRTEQGDSAMYLCASSLASDGRGQYFGPGTRLTVT.

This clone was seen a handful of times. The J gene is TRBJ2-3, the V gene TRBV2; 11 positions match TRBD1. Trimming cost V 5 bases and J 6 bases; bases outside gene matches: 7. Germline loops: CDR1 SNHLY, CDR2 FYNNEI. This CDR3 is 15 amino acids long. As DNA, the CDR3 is TGTGCCAGCAGTCACCGGACAGGGGGCGCGGATACGCAGTATTTT. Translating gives CASSHRTGGADTQYF.

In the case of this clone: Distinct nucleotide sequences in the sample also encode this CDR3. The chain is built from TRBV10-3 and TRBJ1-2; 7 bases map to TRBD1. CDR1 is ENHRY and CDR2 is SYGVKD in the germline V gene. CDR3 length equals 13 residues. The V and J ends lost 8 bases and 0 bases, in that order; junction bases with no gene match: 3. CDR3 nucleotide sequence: TGTGCCATCTCAGGGACAGCTAACTATGGCTACACCTTC. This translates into CAISGTANYGYTF.

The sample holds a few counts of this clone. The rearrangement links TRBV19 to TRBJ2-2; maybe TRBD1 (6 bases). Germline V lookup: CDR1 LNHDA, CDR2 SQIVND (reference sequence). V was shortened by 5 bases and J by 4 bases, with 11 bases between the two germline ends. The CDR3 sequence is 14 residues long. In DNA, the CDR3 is TGTGCCAGTAGTTCAGGGGCCCTCACCGGGGAGCTGTTTTTT. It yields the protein CASSSGALTGELFF.

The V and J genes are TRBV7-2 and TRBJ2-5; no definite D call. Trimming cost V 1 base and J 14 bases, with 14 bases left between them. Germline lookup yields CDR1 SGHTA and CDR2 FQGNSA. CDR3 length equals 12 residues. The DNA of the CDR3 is TGTGCCAGCAGCTTAGTTCACCGCCAACCCTACTTC. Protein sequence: CASSLVHRQPYF.

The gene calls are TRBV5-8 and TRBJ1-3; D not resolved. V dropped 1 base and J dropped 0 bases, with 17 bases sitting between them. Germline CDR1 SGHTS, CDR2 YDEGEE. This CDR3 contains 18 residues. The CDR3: CASSLLVARRISGNTIYF. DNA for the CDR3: TGTGCCAGCAGCTTGTTAGTCGCGCGACGCATCTCTGGAAACACCATATATTTT.

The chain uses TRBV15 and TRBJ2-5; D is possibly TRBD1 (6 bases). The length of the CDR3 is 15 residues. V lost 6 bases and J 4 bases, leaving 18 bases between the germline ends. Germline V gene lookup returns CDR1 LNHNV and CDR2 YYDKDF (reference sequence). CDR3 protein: CATRDSRGAGETQYF. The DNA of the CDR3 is TGTGCCACCAGGGACAGTAGGGGCGCGGGAGAGACCCAGTACTTC.

CDR3 DNA: TGTGCCAGCAGCATAGACAGGGCCCCCTATGGCTACACCTTC. This translates into CASSIDRAPYGYTF. This rearrangement joins TRBV9 to TRBJ1-2; 7 bases line up with TRBD1. Germline-derived CDR1 and CDR2 are SGDLS and YYNGEE. Losses at the gene ends were 4 bases for V and 4 bases for J; bases not matched to a gene: 7. The CDR3 contains 14 residues.

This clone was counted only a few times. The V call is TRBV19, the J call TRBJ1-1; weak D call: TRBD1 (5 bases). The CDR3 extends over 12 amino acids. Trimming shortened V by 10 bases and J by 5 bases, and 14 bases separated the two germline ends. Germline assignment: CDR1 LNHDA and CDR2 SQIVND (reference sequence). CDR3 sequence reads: CATSGERTEAFF. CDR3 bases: TGTGCCACCTCGGGGGAGCGGACTGAAGCTTTCTTT.

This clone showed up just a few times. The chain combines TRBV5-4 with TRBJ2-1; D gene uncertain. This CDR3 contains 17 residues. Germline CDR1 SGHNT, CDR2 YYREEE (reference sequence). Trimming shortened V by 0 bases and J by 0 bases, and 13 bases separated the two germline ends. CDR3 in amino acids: CASSLVRASRSYNEQFF. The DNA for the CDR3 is TGTGCCAGCAGCTTGGTTAGGGCGTCCCGCTCCTACAATGAGCAGTTCTTC.

The CDR3 bases are TGTGCCAGCAGCAAGGAAAAAGATACGCAGTATTTT. It is translated as CASSKEKDTQYF. The chain uses TRBV9 and TRBJ2-3; D is undetermined. V was trimmed by 4 bases and J by 5 bases, leaving 8 bases between them. Germline V gene lookup returns CDR1 SGDLS and CDR2 YYNGEE. The CDR3 extends over 12 amino acids.

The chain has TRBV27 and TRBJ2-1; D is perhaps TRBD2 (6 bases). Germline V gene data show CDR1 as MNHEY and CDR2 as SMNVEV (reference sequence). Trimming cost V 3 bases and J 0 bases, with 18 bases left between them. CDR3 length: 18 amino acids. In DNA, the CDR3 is TGTGCCAGCAGTTTTGCTAGCGCAAACCCAAGCTCCTACAATGAGCAGTTCTTC. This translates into CASSFASANPSSYNEQFF.

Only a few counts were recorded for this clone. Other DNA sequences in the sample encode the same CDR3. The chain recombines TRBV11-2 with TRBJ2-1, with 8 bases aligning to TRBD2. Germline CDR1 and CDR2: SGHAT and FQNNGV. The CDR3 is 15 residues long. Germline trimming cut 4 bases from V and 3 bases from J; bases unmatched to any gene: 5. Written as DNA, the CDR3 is TGTGCCAGCAGCTCCCTAGCGGGCGGCTACAATGAGCAGTTCTTC. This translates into CASSSLAGGYNEQFF. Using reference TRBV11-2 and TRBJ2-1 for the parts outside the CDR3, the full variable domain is EAGVAQSPRYKIIEKRQSVAFWCNPISGHATLYWYQQILGQGPKLLIQFQNNGVVDDSQLPKDRFSAERLKGVDSTLKIQPAKLEDSAVYLCASSSLAGGYNEQFFGPGTRLTVL.

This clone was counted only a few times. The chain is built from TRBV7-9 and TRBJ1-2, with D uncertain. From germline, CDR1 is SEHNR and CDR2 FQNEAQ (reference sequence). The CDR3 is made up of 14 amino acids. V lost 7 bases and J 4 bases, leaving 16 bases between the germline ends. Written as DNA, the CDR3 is TGTGCCAGCACAAACCTGGGGAGAGTCTATGGCTACACCTTC. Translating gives CASTNLGRVYGYTF.

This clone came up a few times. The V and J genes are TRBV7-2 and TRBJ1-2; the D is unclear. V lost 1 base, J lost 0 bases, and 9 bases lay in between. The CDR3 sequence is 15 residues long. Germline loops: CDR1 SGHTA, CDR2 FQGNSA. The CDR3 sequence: CASSLGEGANYGYTF. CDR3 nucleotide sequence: TGTGCCAGCAGCTTAGGAGAGGGCGCTAACTATGGCTACACCTTC. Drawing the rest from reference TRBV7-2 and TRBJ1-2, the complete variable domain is GAGVSQSPSNKVTEKGKDVELRCDPISGHTALYWYRQSLGQGLEFLIYFQGNSAPDKSGLPSDRFSAERTGGSVSTLTIQRTQQEDSAVYLCASSLGEGANYGYTFGSGTRLTVV.

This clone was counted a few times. Written as DNA, the CDR3 is TGTGCCAGCAGTCCAGGACTAGCGGGGTTATACTACGAGCAGTACTTC. Residues: CASSPGLAGLYYEQYF. The J gene is TRBJ2-7, the V gene TRBV28; 12 nucleotides line up with TRBD2. Germline values: CDR1 MDHEN, CDR2 SYDVKM. The CDR3 spans 16 residues. Trimming took 5 bases from V and 3 from J; bases not matched to a gene: 8.

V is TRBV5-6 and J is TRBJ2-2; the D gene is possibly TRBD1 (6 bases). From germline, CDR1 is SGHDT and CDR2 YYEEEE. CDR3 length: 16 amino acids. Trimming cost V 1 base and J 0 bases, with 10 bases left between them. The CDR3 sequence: CASSLLGQSNTGELFF. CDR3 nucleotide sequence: TGTGCCAGCAGCTTGTTGGGACAATCGAACACCGGGGAGCTGTTTTTT. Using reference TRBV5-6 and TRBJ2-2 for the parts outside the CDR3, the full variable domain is DAGVTQSPTHLIKTRGQQVTLRCSPKSGHDTVSWYQQALGQGPQFIFQYYEEEERQRGNFPDRFSGHQFPNYSSELNVNALLLGDSALYLCASSLLGQSNTGELFFGEGSRLTVL.

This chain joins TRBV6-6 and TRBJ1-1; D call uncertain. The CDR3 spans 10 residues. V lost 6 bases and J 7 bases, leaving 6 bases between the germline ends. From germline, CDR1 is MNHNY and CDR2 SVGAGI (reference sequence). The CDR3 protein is CASRSLEAFF. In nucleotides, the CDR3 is TGTGCCAGCAGATCTCTTGAAGCTTTCTTT.

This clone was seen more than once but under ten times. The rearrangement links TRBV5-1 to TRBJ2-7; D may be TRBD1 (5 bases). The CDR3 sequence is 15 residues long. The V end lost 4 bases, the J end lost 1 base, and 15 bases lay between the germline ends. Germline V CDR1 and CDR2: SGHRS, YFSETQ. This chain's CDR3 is CASSQDSWFSYEQYF. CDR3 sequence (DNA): TGCGCCAGCAGCCAAGACAGCTGGTTTTCCTACGAGCAGTACTTC.

CDR3 DNA sequence: TGTGCCAGCAGTATTCCCCAGGGATACAAAATTTATTACAATCAGCCCCAGCATTTT. It translates to CASSIPQGYKIYYNQPQHF. The rearrangement links TRBV28 to TRBJ1-5, with D maybe TRBD1 (5 bases). Trimming pared 5 bases from V and 3 bases from J, leaving 26 bases between. Germline CDR1 MDHEN, CDR2 SYDVKM. The CDR3 has 19 residues. The whole variable domain, remainder taken from reference TRBV28 and TRBJ1-5, is DVKVTQSSRYLVKRTGEKVFLECVQDMDHENMFWYRQDPGLGLRLIYFSYDVKMKEKGDIPEGYSVSREKKERFSLILESASTNQTSMYLCASSIPQGYKIYYNQPQHFGDGTRLSIL.

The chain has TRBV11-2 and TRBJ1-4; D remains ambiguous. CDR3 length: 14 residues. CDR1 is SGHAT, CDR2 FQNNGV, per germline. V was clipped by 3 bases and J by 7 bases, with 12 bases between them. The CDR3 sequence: CASSFPAGPEKLFF. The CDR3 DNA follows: TGTGCCAGCAGCTTCCCGGCCGGGCCTGAAAAACTGTTTTTT.